One and the same sample provided the 8 T cell receptor beta chains below, sequenced in a study of CD8+ T cells in alopecia areata. Described treatment: oral pan-JAK inhibitor, 5-10 mg twice daily. TCR sequencing used cDNA made by reverse transcription of extracted RNA. The protocol was immunoSEQ multiplex PCR, while the TCRdb copy is restricted to in-frame clones and leaves out a portion. Found here are approximately 190,000 clones, 58% of them singletons; the top ten hold 5% to 6%. The source was CD4+ T cells sorted from blood, collected at week 24, from a patient treated with tofacitinib. The receptors stem from a human donor with alopecia areata.

The chain has TRBV9 and TRBJ2-5; 7 nucleotides line up with TRBD1. The germline CDR1 and CDR2 sequences are SGDLS and YYNGEE. This CDR3 has 13 amino acids. V lost 4 bases to trimming and J lost 3 bases; unmatched junction nucleotides: 3. In nucleotides, the CDR3 is TGTGCCAGCAGCTCCGGGACAGAAGAGACCCAGTACTTC. Translation gives CASSSGTEETQYF.

The chain recombines TRBV6-5 with TRBJ1-1; possible D gene TRBD1, 5 bases. V lost 5 bases and J 7 bases, leaving 11 bases between the germline ends. The CDR3 is made up of 12 amino acids. Germline V gene data show CDR1 as MNHEY and CDR2 as SVGAGI. This CDR3 reads CASSHLGGEAFF. DNA for the CDR3: TGTGCCAGCAGTCATCTGGGGGGTGAAGCTTTCTTT.

This chain uses TRBV4-3 with TRBJ2-5; D possibly corresponds to TRBD1 (7 bases). The CDR3 is 17 residues long. The germline V and J ends were trimmed by 1 base and 1 base, with 16 bases remaining between them. Germline V gives CDR1 LGHNA, CDR2 YSLEER. The CDR3 spells CASSQAGGLGAQETQYF. The CDR3 DNA reads as TGCGCCAGCAGCCAAGCAGGGGGGCTCGGGGCCCAAGAGACCCAGTACTTC.

V is TRBV5-1 and J is TRBJ1-2; D is unresolved. Trimming took 3 bases from V and 2 from J, leaving 8 bases between them. The CDR3 is 13 residues long. Germline lookup yields CDR1 SGHRS and CDR2 YFSETQ. For the CDR3, the DNA is TGCGCCAGCAGCTCAGGACCGAACTATGGCTACACCTTC. This sequence encodes CASSSGPNYGYTF.

This rearrangement joins TRBV4-2 to TRBJ2-2; perhaps TRBD2 as D (5 bases). The germline V gene encodes CDR1 LGHNA and CDR2 YNFKEQ. This CDR3 contains 17 residues. Trimming shortened V by 1 base and J by 2 bases, and 14 bases separated the two germline ends. In nucleotides, the CDR3 is TGTGCCAGCAGCCAAGCAAAGAGACTACCAAACACCGGGGAGCTGTTTTTT. Translation: CASSQAKRLPNTGELFF.

The rearrangement links TRBV9 to TRBJ1-2; 9 nucleotides match TRBD1. The CDR3 contains 14 residues. Unmatched junction bases numbered 7, after V lost 4 bases and J lost 6 bases. Looked up from germline, CDR1 is SGDLS and CDR2 is YYNGEE. CDR3 protein: CASSLSGTGHGYTF. The CDR3 nucleotides read TGTGCCAGCAGCCTCTCCGGGACAGGGCATGGCTACACCTTC.

V usage is TRBV18 and J usage is TRBJ1-1; D call uncertain. CDR1 is KGHSH, CDR2 LQKENI, per germline. The CDR3 length is 15 residues. The V and J ends lost 1 base and 5 bases respectively, with 14 bases between them. The CDR3 loop reads CASSPLGERKTEAFF. The CDR3 DNA is TGTGCCAGCTCACCACTAGGAGAAAGAAAAACTGAAGCTTTCTTT. The whole variable domain, filled in from reference TRBV18 and TRBJ1-1, reads NAGVMQNPRHLVRRRGQEARLRCSPMKGHSHVYWYRQLPEEGLKFMVYLQKENIIDESGMPKERFSAEFPKEGPSILRIQQVVRGDSAAYFCASSPLGERKTEAFFGQGTRLTVV.

J is TRBJ2-7 and V is TRBV7-2, with 8 bases lining up with TRBD1. V dropped 4 bases and J dropped 5; count of bases not matched to a gene: 10. The CDR3 totals 15 residues. CDR1 is SGHTA and CDR2 is FQGNSA in the germline V gene. The CDR3 loop is CASSSPRGRFHEQYF. The DNA of the CDR3 is TGTGCCAGCAGCTCACCCAGGGGGCGCTTCCACGAGCAGTACTTC.